This T cell receptor beta chain was identified during a study of blood T cell repertoires in COVID-19. About the study: Samples of COVID-19 (acute and convalescent) were obtained from the United States, Italy and Spain. The cDNA or gDNA used as material had been derived from T cells, B-cell-depleted T cells, or PBMCs.

There are 16 residues in the CDR3. After removal of 4 bases from V and 6 bases from J, the junction contained 10 bases not matched to a gene. The germline V gene encodes CDR1 SGHVS and CDR2 FQNEAQ. The data were produced by immunoSEQ multiplex PCR, yet TCRdb's version contains in-frame clones alone and is incomplete. The data hold about 120,000 clones, with approximately 83% observed a single time. The rearrangement joins TRBV7-8 to TRBJ2-2; 8 bases agree with TRBD1. This TCR was recovered from a woman in her 70s with acute or convalescent COVID-19. Sequenced material: peripheral blood. The CDR3 region has the DNA TGTGCCAGCAGCTACAGGACAGGGAGAATCTCCGGGGAGCTGTTTTTT. Its translation: CASSYRTGRISGELFF.